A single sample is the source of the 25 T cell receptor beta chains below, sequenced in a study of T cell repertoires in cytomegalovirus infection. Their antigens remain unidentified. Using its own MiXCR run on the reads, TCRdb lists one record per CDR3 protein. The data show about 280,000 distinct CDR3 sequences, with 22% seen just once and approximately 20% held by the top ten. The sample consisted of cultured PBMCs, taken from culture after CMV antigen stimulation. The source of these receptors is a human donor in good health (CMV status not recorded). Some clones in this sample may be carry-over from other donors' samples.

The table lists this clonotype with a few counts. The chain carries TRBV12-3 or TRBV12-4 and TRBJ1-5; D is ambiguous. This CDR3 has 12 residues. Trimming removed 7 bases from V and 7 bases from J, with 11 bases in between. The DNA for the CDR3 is TGTGCCAGCACCCTGGGTACCCAGCCCCAGCATTTT. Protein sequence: CASTLGTQPQHF.

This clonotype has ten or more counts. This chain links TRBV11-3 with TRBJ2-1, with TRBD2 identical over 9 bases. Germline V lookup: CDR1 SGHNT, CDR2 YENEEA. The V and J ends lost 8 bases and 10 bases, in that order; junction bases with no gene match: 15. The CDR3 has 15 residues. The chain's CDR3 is CASRIAGAPMGEQFF. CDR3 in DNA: TGTGCCAGCCGAATAGCGGGAGCCCCGATGGGGGAGCAGTTCTTC.

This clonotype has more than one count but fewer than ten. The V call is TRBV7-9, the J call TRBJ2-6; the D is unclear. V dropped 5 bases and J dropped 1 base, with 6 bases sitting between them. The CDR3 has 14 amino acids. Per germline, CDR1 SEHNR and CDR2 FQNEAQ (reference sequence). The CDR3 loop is CASSLESGANVLTF. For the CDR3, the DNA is TGTGCCAGCAGCCTAGAGTCTGGGGCCAACGTCCTGACTTTC.

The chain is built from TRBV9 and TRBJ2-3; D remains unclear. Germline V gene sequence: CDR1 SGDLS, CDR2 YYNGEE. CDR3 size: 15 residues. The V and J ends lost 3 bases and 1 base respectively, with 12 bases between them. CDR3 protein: CASSGPPGGTDTQYF. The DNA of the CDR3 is TGTGCCAGCAGCGGACCCCCTGGGGGCACAGATACGCAGTATTTT. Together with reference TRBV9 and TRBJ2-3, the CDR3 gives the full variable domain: DSGVTQTPKHLITATGQRVTLRCSPRSGDLSVYWYQQSLDQGLQFLIQYYNGEERAKGNILERFSAQQFPDLHSELNLSSLELGDSALYFCASSGPPGGTDTQYFGPGTRLTVL.

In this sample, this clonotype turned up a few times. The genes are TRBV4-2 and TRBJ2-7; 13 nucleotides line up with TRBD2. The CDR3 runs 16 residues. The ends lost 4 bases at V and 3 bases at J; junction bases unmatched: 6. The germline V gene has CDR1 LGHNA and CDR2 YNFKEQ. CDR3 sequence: CASSRTGTSGNYEQYF. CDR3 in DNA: TGTGCCAGCAGCCGAACCGGGACTAGCGGGAACTACGAGCAGTACTTC.

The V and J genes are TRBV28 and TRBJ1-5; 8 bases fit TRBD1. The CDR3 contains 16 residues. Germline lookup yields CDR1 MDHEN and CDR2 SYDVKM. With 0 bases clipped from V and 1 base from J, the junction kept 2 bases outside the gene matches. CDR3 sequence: CASSLWTGVSNQPQHF. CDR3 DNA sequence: TGTGCCAGCAGTTTATGGACAGGGGTAAGCAATCAGCCCCAGCATTTT.

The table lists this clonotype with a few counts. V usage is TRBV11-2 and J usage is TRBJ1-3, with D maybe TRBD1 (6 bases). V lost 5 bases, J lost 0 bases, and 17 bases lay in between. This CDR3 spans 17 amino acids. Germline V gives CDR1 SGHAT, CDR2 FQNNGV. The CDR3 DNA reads TGTGCCAGCAGCCTTAGGACAGCGCGAGACTCTGGAAACACCATATATTTT. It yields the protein CASSLRTARDSGNTIYF.

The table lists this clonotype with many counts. CDR3 residues: CASSLNPVNEAFF. Here the CDR3 DNA reads TGTGCCAGCAGCTTAAACCCAGTCAATGAAGCTTTCTTT. The chain has TRBV7-9 and TRBJ1-1; D remains ambiguous. The germline CDR1 and CDR2 sequences are SEHNR and FQNEAQ (reference sequence). Between the trimmed V and J ends, which lost 2 bases and 7 bases, there was a span of 11 bases. The CDR3 covers 13 residues.

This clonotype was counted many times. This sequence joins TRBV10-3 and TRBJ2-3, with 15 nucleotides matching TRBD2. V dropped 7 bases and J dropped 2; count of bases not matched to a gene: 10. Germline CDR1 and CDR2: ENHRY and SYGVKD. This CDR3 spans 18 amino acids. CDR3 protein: CAITPGLAGGRNTDTQYF. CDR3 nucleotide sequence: TGTGCCATCACCCCGGGACTAGCGGGAGGCAGGAACACAGATACGCAGTATTTT.

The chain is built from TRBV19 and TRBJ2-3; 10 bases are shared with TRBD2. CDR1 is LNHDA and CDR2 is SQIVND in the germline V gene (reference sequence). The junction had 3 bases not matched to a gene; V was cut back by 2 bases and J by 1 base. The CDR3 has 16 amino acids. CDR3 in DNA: TGTGCCAGTAGTATACTTGGGACTAGCGGCACAGATACGCAGTATTTT. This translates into CASSILGTSGTDTQYF.

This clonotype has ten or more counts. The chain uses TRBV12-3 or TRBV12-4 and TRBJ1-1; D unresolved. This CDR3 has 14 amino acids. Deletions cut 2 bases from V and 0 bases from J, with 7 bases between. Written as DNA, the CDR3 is TGTGCCAGCAGTTTACGGGCGGTGAACACTGAAGCTTTCTTT. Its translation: CASSLRAVNTEAFF.

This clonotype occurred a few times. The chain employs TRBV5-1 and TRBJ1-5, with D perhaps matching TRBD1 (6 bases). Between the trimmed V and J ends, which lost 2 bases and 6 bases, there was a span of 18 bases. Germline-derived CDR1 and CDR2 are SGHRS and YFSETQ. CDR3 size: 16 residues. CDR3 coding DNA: TGCGCCAGCAGCTTTCGTTATCGGGGGGCGCGTCAGCCCCAGCATTTT. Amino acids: CASSFRYRGARQPQHF.

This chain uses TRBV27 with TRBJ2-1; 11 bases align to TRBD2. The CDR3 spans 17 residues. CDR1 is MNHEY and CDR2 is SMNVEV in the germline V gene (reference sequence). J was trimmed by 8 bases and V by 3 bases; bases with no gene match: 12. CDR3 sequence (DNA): TGTGCCAGCAGTTTGTCCCAGCCTAGCGGGAGGCACGATGAGCAGTTCTTC. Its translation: CASSLSQPSGRHDEQFF.

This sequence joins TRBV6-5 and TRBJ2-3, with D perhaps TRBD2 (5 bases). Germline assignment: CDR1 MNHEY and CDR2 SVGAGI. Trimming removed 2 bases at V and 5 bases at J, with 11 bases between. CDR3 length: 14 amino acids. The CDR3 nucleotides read TGTGCCAGCAGTTACGGCCTAGCAGTAGATACGCAGTATTTT. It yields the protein CASSYGLAVDTQYF.

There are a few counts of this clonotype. The CDR3 protein is CSAGTAENYGYTF. Here the CDR3 DNA reads TGCAGTGCCGGGACAGCGGAAAACTATGGCTACACCTTC. V usage is TRBV20-1 and J usage is TRBJ1-2, with 7 positions matching TRBD1. CDR3 length: 13 amino acids. Germline V gene data show CDR1 as DFQATT and CDR2 as SNEGSKA (reference sequence). V lost 6 bases and J lost 2; bases outside the gene matches: 6.

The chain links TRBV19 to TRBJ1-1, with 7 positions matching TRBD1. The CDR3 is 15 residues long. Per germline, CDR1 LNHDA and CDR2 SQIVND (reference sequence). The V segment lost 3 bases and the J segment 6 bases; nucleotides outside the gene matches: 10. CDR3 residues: CASSIGLDRSSEAFF. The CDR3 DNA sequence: TGTGCCAGTAGTATCGGTTTGGACAGGTCCTCTGAAGCTTTCTTT.

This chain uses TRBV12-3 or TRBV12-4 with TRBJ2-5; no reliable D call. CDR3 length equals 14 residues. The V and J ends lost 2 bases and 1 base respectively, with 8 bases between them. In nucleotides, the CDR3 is TGTGCCAGCAGTTTACCAGAGACCCAAGAGACCCAGTACTTC. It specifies CASSLPETQETQYF.

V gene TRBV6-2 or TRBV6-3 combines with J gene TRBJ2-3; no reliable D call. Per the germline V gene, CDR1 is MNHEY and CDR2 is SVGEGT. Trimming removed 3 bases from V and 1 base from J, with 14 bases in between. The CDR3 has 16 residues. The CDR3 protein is CASSYGIGFGTDTQYF. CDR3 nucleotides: TGTGCCAGCAGTTATGGGATCGGGTTTGGCACAGATACGCAGTATTTT.

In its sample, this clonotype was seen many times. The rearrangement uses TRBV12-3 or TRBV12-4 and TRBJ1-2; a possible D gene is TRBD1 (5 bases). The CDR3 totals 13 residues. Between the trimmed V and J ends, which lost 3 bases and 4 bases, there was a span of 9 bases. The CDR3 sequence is CASSLNRSYGYTF. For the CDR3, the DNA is TGTGCCAGCAGTTTGAACAGGTCCTATGGCTACACCTTC.

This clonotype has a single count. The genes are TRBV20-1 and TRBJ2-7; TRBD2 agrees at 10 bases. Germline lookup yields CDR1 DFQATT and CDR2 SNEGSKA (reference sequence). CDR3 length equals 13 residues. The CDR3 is CSVGTSEHYEQYV. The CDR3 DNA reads TGCAGCGTCGGGACTAGCGAACACTACGAGCAGTACGTC.

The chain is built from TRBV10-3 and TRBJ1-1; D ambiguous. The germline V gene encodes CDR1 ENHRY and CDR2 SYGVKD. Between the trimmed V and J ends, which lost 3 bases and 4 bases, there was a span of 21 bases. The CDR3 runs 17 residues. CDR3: CAISDQIRGLFVTEAFF. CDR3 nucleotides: TGTGCCATCAGTGATCAGATACGGGGATTATTCGTCACTGAAGCTTTCTTT.

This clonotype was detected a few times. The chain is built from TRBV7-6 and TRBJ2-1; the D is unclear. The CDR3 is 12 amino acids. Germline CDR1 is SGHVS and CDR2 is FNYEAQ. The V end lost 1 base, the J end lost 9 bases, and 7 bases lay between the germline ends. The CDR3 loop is CASSLGEVEQFF. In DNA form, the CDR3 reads TGTGCCAGCAGCTTAGGAGAGGTTGAGCAGTTCTTC.

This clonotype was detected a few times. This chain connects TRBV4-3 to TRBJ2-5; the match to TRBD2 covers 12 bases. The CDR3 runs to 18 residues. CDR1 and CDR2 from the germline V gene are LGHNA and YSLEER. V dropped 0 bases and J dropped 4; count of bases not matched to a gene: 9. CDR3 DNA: TGCGCCAGCAGCCAAGATTGGGCTAGCGGGAGGGCGCGAGAGACCCAGTACTTC. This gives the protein CASSQDWASGRARETQYF.

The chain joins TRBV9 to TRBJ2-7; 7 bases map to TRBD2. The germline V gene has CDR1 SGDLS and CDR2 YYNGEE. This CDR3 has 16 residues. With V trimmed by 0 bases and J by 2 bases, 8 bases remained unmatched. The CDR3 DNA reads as TGTGCCAGCAGCGTAGGATCGAGCGGGAAGGCCTACGAGCAGTACTTC. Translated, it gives CASSVGSSGKAYEQYF.

CDR3: CASRVGGNQPQHF. In DNA, the CDR3 is TGTGCCAGCAGGGTGGGTGGCAATCAGCCCCAGCATTTT. V gene TRBV12-3 or TRBV12-4 combines with J gene TRBJ1-5; D is unclear. V lost 6 bases, J lost 2 bases, and 8 bases lay in between. The CDR3 spans 13 residues.